This record covers a single TCR beta chain. Its target is not known. The CDR3 extends over 13 amino acids. Germline CDR1 reads LGHNA; CDR2 reads YNFKEQ. The data were obtained in a study of CXCR3-negative and CXCR3-positive naive CD8 T cells. Naive CD8+ T cells displayed a CD45RO-CCR7+CD27+CD95- phenotype. Study-wide results and caveats: TRB CDR3s were more hydrophobic in CXCR3-positive than in CXCR3-negative naive cells.

Preparation of TRB cDNA libraries relied on 5' RACE carrying UMI labels. TCRdb re-called the 5' RACE reads; one entry per CDR3 protein, DNA not given. Here the sample table reports over 70,000 distinct CDR3 sequences. The sequence came from a human donor in good health. Some clones in this sample may be carry-over from other donors' samples. The sample taken for sequencing was naive CXCR3- CD8+ T cells from blood. Noted subset: CD45RO-CCR7+CD27+CD95- naive CD8+ T cells lacking CXCR3 (TNR3-). The chain recombines TRBV4-2 with TRBJ1-5; TCRdb's D call, TRBD1, is unchecked because there is no DNA. CDR3 sequence reads: CASGTGTGQPQHF.